This T cell receptor (beta chain) was recorded in a study of T-cell memory formation after mild COVID-19. This clonotype was seen a few times. From germline, CDR1 is MNHEY and CDR2 SVGAGI. This CDR3 is 15 amino acids long. V dropped 0 bases and J dropped 8; count of bases not matched to a gene: 1. TCRdb independently ran MiXCR on the 5' RACE reads; one entry per CDR3 protein. Among hundreds of thousands of distinct CDR3 sequences, 15% were seen once, and the ten largest hold 2.1%. The sample taken for sequencing was PBMCs or a T cell subset sorted from them (not recorded which). The chain couples TRBV6-5 to TRBJ1-6; 10 nucleotides align to TRBD1. The receptor's source is an adult woman who had mild COVID-19 (a few samples of this study predate the infection). Cell type and time point are not known. The chain's CDR3 is CASSYSGTGDSPLHF. In DNA, the CDR3 is TGTGCCAGCAGTTACTCCGGGACAGGGGATTCACCCCTCCACTTT.